This TCR beta chain was captured in a study of blood T cell repertoires in COVID-19. Profiling relied on immunoSEQ multiplex PCR, and the TCRdb table lists in-frame clones only, not all of them. The top ten clones hold about 4% of a sample with approximately 300,000 clones, roughly 90% of them seen once. The CDR3 consists of 17 residues. The germline CDR1 and CDR2 sequences are LGHNA and YNFKEQ. Trimming at V came to 0 bases and at J to 0 bases, leaving 7 bases not matched to a gene. The TCR was taken from a woman younger than 45 who had been exposed to COVID-19. Sequencing was carried out using PBMCs or T cells enriched from blood (not recorded which). V and J are TRBV4-2 and TRBJ1-1; 7 positions match TRBD1. The CDR3 is CASSQDGQGGVNTEAFF. In DNA, the CDR3 is TGTGCCAGCAGCCAAGATGGCCAGGGGGGAGTGAACACTGAAGCTTTCTTT.